One T cell receptor beta chain is described in this entry. Its antigen is not identified. These data belong to a study of CD8+ T cells in alopecia areata. At the level of the study: Patients in the study were on tofacitinib for 6 to 18 months, then off it for 6 months.

V was pared by 6 bases and J by 4 bases, with 11 bases between. This CDR3 has 13 amino acids. From germline, CDR1 is LNHDA and CDR2 SQIVND (reference sequence). The investigators collected lesional scalp punch biopsies and peripheral blood from alopecia areata patients. Extraction of RNA preceded its reverse transcription into cDNA, which served as the sequencing template. Data came from immunoSEQ multiplex PCR; TCRdb stores just in-frame clones and leaves some out. The data hold over 150,000 clones, with roughly 60% observed a single time. Findings of the study overall: Normal skin's resident alphabeta T cells are also sequenced in scalp samples.

The receptor comes from a human donor with alopecia areata. The material sequenced was CD4+ T cells sorted from blood, taken at week 0. V and J are TRBV19 and TRBJ2-3; D is possibly TRBD1 (6 bases). CDR3 in amino acids: CASSPRGADTQYF. CDR3 sequence (DNA): TGTGCCAGTAGCCCCAGGGGCGCAGATACGCAGTATTTT.